Below, one T cell receptor beta chain is given with its context. This specimen belongs to a study of T-cell memory formation after mild COVID-19. The CDR3 loop spans 12 amino acids. Germline CDR1 and CDR2: LGHNT and FRNRAP. With 1 base removed from V and 5 bases from J, the gap between germline ends came to 3 bases. TCRdb called the 5' RACE reads again in MiXCR, with one record for every CDR3 protein. The table lists about 600,000 distinct CDR3 sequences, about 22% of them singletons, with approximately 8.4% in the top ten. The clonotype comes from an adult woman who had mild COVID-19 (a few samples of this study predate the infection). Cell type and time point are not known. The sequenced sample consisted of PBMCs or a T cell subset sorted from them (not recorded which). This sequence joins TRBV12-5 and TRBJ2-1; D not certain. The CDR3 DNA reads TGTGCTAGTGGTTTGGCCCACAATGAGCAGTTCTTC. Translating it yields CASGLAHNEQFF.